These 13 T cell receptor beta chains were sequenced from one sample in a study of shared clonotypes between healthy human individuals. This table comes from immunoSEQ multiplex PCR, and its TCRdb copy is limited to in-frame clones, with some not included. In the table there are roughly 300,000 clones, around four fifths of which are singletons. Sequenced material: memory CD4+ T cells sorted from blood. Sample subset: CD45RA-negative fraction. Receptor source: a man aged 25 to 40 in good health.

The rearrangement uses TRBV15 and TRBJ2-7; 11 bases are shared with TRBD1. CDR1 and CDR2 (germline): LNHNV, YYDKDF (reference sequence). The CDR3 consists of 13 residues. V shed 3 bases and J 6 bases; nucleotides not matched to a gene: 1. CDR3 in DNA: TGTGCCACCAGCAGGGACAGGGGGCTCGAGCAGTACTTC. This sequence encodes CATSRDRGLEQYF.

This clone was detected once. V is TRBV5-1 and J is TRBJ2-7; 9 nucleotides line up with TRBD2. The CDR3 runs 15 residues. J was trimmed by 2 bases and V by 1 base; bases with no gene match: 4. CDR1 is SGHRS, CDR2 YFSETQ, per germline. The CDR3 DNA reads as TGCGCCAGCAGCTTGAAAGCGGGAGGCACCTACGAGCAGTACTTC. This gives the protein CASSLKAGGTYEQYF.

The rearrangement joins TRBV5-6 to TRBJ1-2; D unclear. CDR1 SGHDT and CDR2 YYEEEE come from the germline V gene. V was pared by 0 bases and J by 0 bases, with 3 bases between. CDR3 length equals 13 residues. CDR3 sequence (DNA): TGTGCCAGCAGCTTGGGAGCTAACTATGGCTACACCTTC. It yields the protein CASSLGANYGYTF. The full variable domain, in which reference TRBV5-6 and TRBJ1-2 provide the parts outside the CDR3, is DAGVTQSPTHLIKTRGQQVTLRCSPKSGHDTVSWYQQALGQGPQFIFQYYEEEERQRGNFPDRFSGHQFPNYSSELNVNALLLGDSALYLCASSLGANYGYTFGSGTRLTVV.

The V and J genes are TRBV14 and TRBJ2-3; 11 bases agree with TRBD2. V lost 6 bases to trimming and J lost 2 bases; unmatched junction nucleotides: 7. The CDR3 loop spans 16 amino acids. Germline V gene sequence: CDR1 SGHDN, CDR2 FVKESK. CDR3 in amino acids: CASSQRLAGITDTQYF. For the CDR3, the DNA is TGTGCCAGCAGTCAGAGACTAGCGGGGATCACAGATACGCAGTATTTT.

The J gene is TRBJ2-7, the V gene TRBV29-1, with D maybe TRBD2 (5 bases). Germline CDR1 SQVTM, CDR2 ANQGSEA. Trimming removed 4 bases at V and 6 bases at J, with 22 bases between. The CDR3 totals 15 residues. CDR3 bases: TGCAGCGTTGTAGGAAGGCAACCACACGAGGGCGAGCAGTACTTC. This encodes CSVVGRQPHEGEQYF.

The genes are TRBV5-1 and TRBJ2-3; 11 bases are a match to TRBD2. The V gene end was trimmed by 0 bases and the J gene end by 2 bases; junction bases not matched to a gene: 11. The CDR3 consists of 19 residues. The germline CDR1 and CDR2 sequences are SGHRS and YFSETQ. The CDR3 region is CASSLVPSTSGSPTDTQYF. CDR3 bases: TGCGCCAGCAGCTTGGTTCCATCCACTAGCGGGAGTCCCACAGATACGCAGTATTTT.

V is TRBV19 and J is TRBJ1-2; 7 bases align to TRBD1. The CDR3 extends over 14 amino acids. Germline trimming cut 5 bases from V and 6 bases from J; bases unmatched to any gene: 9. Germline assignment: CDR1 LNHDA and CDR2 SQIVND (reference sequence). CDR3 amino acids: CASSPKGQTNGYTF. CDR3 in DNA: TGTGCCAGTAGTCCCAAGGGACAGACAAATGGCTACACCTTC. Filled out from reference TRBV19 and TRBJ1-2, the complete variable domain reads DGGITQSPKYLFRKEGQNVTLSCEQNLNHDAMYWYRQDPGQGLRLIYYSQIVNDFQKGDIAEGYSVSREKKESFPLTVTSAQKNPTAFYLCASSPKGQTNGYTFGSGTRLTVV.

This sequence joins TRBV6-1 and TRBJ2-2; possibly TRBD1 or TRBD2 for D (5 bases each). Looked up from germline, CDR1 is MNHNS and CDR2 is SASEGT. The CDR3 covers 15 residues. Trimming removed 6 bases from V and 3 bases from J, with 14 bases in between. DNA of the CDR3: TGTGCCAGCAGGGACACCCCGGGGTACACCGGGGAGCTGTTTTTT. Protein: CASRDTPGYTGELFF.

About this clone: A much larger clone differs by one base, so this may be a read error. V usage is TRBV16 and J usage is TRBJ1-1; D possibly corresponds to TRBD1 (5 bases). The length of the CDR3 is 13 residues. V dropped 2 bases and J dropped 1 base, with 5 bases sitting between them. The germline V gene has CDR1 KGHSY and CDR2 FQNENV. This chain's CDR3 is CASSQQGNTEAFF. For the CDR3, the DNA is TGTGCCAGCAGCCAACAGGGGAACACTGAAGCTTTCTTT.

V and J are TRBV6-5 and TRBJ2-7; 7 bases align to TRBD1. The CDR3 is 13 amino acids. Looked up from germline, CDR1 is MNHEY and CDR2 is SVGAGI. J gave up 4 bases and V 6 bases, and 6 bases lay outside the gene matches. CDR3 residues: CASSQGQNYEQYF. For the CDR3, the DNA is TGTGCCAGCAGCCAGGGACAGAATTACGAGCAGTACTTC.

V gene TRBV14 combines with J gene TRBJ2-1, with 10 bases lining up with TRBD2. V lost 4 bases, J lost 6 bases, and 6 bases stayed unmatched. Germline CDR1 reads SGHDN; CDR2 reads FVKESK. The CDR3 covers 15 residues. The CDR3 DNA reads as TGTGCCAGCAGCCCTCTAGCGGGAGTCGGCAATGAGCAGTTCTTC. As protein: CASSPLAGVGNEQFF. Supplemented by reference TRBV14 and TRBJ2-1, the full variable domain reads EAGVTQFPSHSVIEKGQTVTLRCDPISGHDNLYWYRRVMGKEIKFLLHFVKESKQDESGMPNNRFLAERTGGTYSTLKVQPAELEDSGVYFCASSPLAGVGNEQFFGPGTRLTVL.

The chain combines TRBV19 with TRBJ1-1; D is undetermined. V was pared by 1 base and J by 1 base, with 4 bases between. Per the germline V gene, CDR1 is LNHDA and CDR2 is SQIVND (reference sequence). The length of the CDR3 is 13 residues. The CDR3 sequence: CASSIVTNTEAFF. CDR3 nucleotides: TGTGCCAGTAGTATAGTCACGAACACTGAAGCTTTCTTT.

The J gene is TRBJ1-2, the V gene TRBV28; the D is unclear. The CDR3 loop spans 13 amino acids. Deletions cut 4 bases from V and 4 bases from J, with 10 bases between. The V gene's germline CDR1 is MDHEN and CDR2 SYDVKM. In DNA form, the CDR3 reads TGTGCCAGCAGTTCCGGAGCAGGCTATGGCTACACCTTC. Translating gives CASSSGAGYGYTF.